Sequencing of this T cell receptor beta chain was carried out in a study of T cell responses to AZD1222 COVID-19 vaccine. Study outcomes and limitations: Donors were largely white British and mainly female; clonal diversity was possibly underestimated.

Repertoires were generated with immunoSEQ multiplex PCR, while TCRdb's copy carries only in-frame clones and drops some. The top ten hold 3% of the sample, which has around 130,000 clones, roughly 86% seen once. To note about this clone: Its matching antigen is unknown.

Germline CDR1 KGHSH, CDR2 LQKENI. CDR3 size: 16 residues. V lost 3 bases to trimming and J lost 8 bases, with 20 bases between them. The V call is TRBV18, the J call TRBJ1-3; the D gene is possibly TRBD1 (5 bases). The origin of this receptor is an adult who received the AZD1222 COVID-19 vaccine. The material was peripheral blood, obtained 28 days after the second AZD1222 dose. The CDR3 here is CASSPGPGLSGDTIYF. Here the CDR3 DNA reads TGTGCCAGCTCACCGGGTCCAGGGCTCTCTGGGGACACCATATATTTT.